This T cell receptor beta chain was identified in a study of shared clonotypes between healthy human individuals. At the level of the study: Researchers drew samples from two women and a few men aged 18 to 49.

Authors' data handling: Junction-only sequences without quality scores came from ImmunoSEQ, so filtering differed. The repertoire was sequenced with immunoSEQ multiplex PCR; TCRdb's copy has only in-frame clones and lacks some. The V and J calls and the clone size are those of that table, but D and trimming were determined from the DNA. This sample has 950,000 to 1,300,000 clones, with under 80% found just once. CDR3 length: 14 amino acids. The germline V gene encodes CDR1 SGHDT and CDR2 YYEEEE. V lost 6 bases to trimming and J lost 0 bases, with 12 bases between them. This TCR derives from a man younger than 30 in good health. The sequencing input was memory CD4+ T cells sorted from blood. As to subset: CD45RA-negative fraction. This chain connects TRBV5-6 to TRBJ1-2; D gene uncertain. Written as DNA, the CDR3 is TGTGCCAGCACCCTACAGATTCCTAACTATGGCTACACCTTC. Its protein product is CASTLQIPNYGYTF.